The 29 T cell receptor beta chains below all came from one sample that was sequenced in a study of T cells in localized non-small cell lung cancer. Only in-frame clones appear in the TCRdb table, and some are missing; sequencing was by immunoSEQ multiplex PCR. The sample lists 100,000 to 150,000 clones; about 89% were seen once. The sequences come from peripheral blood, collected before any cancer treatment. All receptors come from a female donor older than 55 with stage I lung adenocarcinoma.

The CDR3 nucleotides read TGTGCCAGCAATCCCGCCGGGACCTCCTACGAGCAGTACTTC. Its protein is CASNPAGTSYEQYF. The chain uses TRBV28 and TRBJ2-7; either TRBD1 or TRBD2 may fit D (5 bases each). This CDR3 is 14 amino acids long. Trimming took off 7 bases at V and 0 bases at J, with 13 bases between the two ends. The V gene's germline CDR1 is MDHEN and CDR2 SYDVKM.

The chain employs TRBV7-9 and TRBJ2-5; D not certain. Germline V lookup: CDR1 SEHNR, CDR2 FQNEAQ (reference sequence). There are 13 residues in the CDR3. The V end lost 1 base, the J end lost 6 bases, and 9 bases lay between the germline ends. CDR3 DNA: TGTGCCAGCAGCTTAGTGGTTTCGAAGACCCAGTACTTC. Its protein product is CASSLVVSKTQYF.

There are a few counts of this clone. This chain joins TRBV5-6 and TRBJ2-5; D assignment may be TRBD1 or TRBD2 (7 bases each). Deletions cut 3 bases from V and 5 bases from J, with 20 bases between. Germline V CDR1 and CDR2: SGHDT, YYEEEE. This CDR3 has 16 amino acids. The CDR3 nucleotides read TGTGCCAGCAGCTACCCCAGGGGGGGAAGACGGGAGACCCAGTACTTC. This codes for CASSYPRGGRRETQYF.

The V and J genes are TRBV28 and TRBJ1-1; D is uncertain. V was clipped by 9 bases and J by 0 bases, with 11 bases between them. Germline assignment: CDR1 MDHEN and CDR2 SYDVKM. The CDR3 length is 13 residues. CDR3 bases: TGTGCCAGTTCCTCTCAGATGAACACTGAAGCTTTCTTT. This sequence encodes CASSSQMNTEAFF.

The chain links TRBV6-1 to TRBJ1-2; D is unclear. The CDR3 is 13 amino acids. V lost 8 bases and J lost 2, with 12 bases in between. Germline V gene lookup returns CDR1 MNHNS and CDR2 SASEGT. CDR3: CASSPRRNYGYTF. For the CDR3, the DNA is TGTGCCAGCTCACCCAGGCGGAACTATGGCTACACCTTC.

The rearrangement uses TRBV30 and TRBJ1-2; D gene ambiguous. The CDR3 contains 11 residues. The V and J ends lost 1 base and 1 base respectively, with 1 base between them. Germline lookup yields CDR1 GTSNPN and CDR2 SVGIG (reference sequence). This CDR3 reads CAWSDNYGYTF. CDR3 DNA: TGTGCCTGGAGTGATAACTATGGCTACACCTTC. Using reference TRBV30 and TRBJ1-2 for the parts outside the CDR3, the full variable domain is SQTIHQWPATLVQPVGSPLSLECTVEGTSNPNLYWYRQAAGRGLQLLFYSVGIGQISSEVPQNLSASRPQDRQFILSSKKLLLSDSGFYLCAWSDNYGYTFGSGTRLTVV.

This sequence joins TRBV9 and TRBJ2-7; TRBD2 aligns across 14 bases. CDR1 is SGDLS, CDR2 YYNGEE, per germline. This CDR3 region has 19 residues. The V segment lost 2 bases and the J segment 5 bases; nucleotides outside the gene matches: 15. CDR3 loop: CASSVGSGLAGVGFNEQYF. The CDR3 region has the DNA TGTGCCAGCAGCGTCGGATCGGGACTAGCGGGAGTTGGGTTCAACGAGCAGTACTTC. The whole variable domain, remainder taken from reference TRBV9 and TRBJ2-7, is DSGVTQTPKHLITATGQRVTLRCSPRSGDLSVYWYQQSLDQGLQFLIQYYNGEERAKGNILERFSAQQFPDLHSELNLSSLELGDSALYFCASSVGSGLAGVGFNEQYFGPGTRLTVT.

The chain has TRBV9 and TRBJ1-4; the match to TRBD1 covers 7 bases. Germline V gives CDR1 SGDLS, CDR2 YYNGEE. V lost 4 bases, J lost 7 bases, and 10 bases stayed unmatched. The CDR3 contains 15 residues. This CDR3 reads CASSTSTGSTEKLFF. The CDR3 coding sequence is TGTGCCAGCAGCACCTCGACAGGGTCGACTGAAAAACTGTTTTTT.

This chain uses TRBV14 with TRBJ2-1; 11 bases align to TRBD2. Trimming at V came to 6 bases and at J to 5 bases, leaving 12 bases not matched to a gene. Germline V gene sequence: CDR1 SGHDN, CDR2 FVKESK. The CDR3 loop spans 17 amino acids. CDR3 region: CASSPRIGLAGNNEQFF. The CDR3 nucleotides read TGTGCCAGCAGTCCAAGAATAGGACTAGCGGGCAACAATGAGCAGTTCTTC.

CDR3 coding DNA: TGCGCCAGCAGCTTGGTGGGGGGTAGCACAGATACGCAGTATTTT. The encoded protein is CASSLVGGSTDTQYF. The V and J genes are TRBV5-1 and TRBJ2-3; maybe TRBD2 (6 bases). V was cut by 0 bases and J by 0 bases, with 8 bases left in between. From germline, CDR1 is SGHRS and CDR2 YFSETQ. The CDR3 is 15 amino acids.

The chain joins TRBV9 to TRBJ2-3; 15 bases match TRBD2. Looked up from germline, CDR1 is SGDLS and CDR2 is YYNGEE. Trimming cost V 3 bases and J 4 bases; bases outside gene matches: 6. This CDR3 comprises 17 residues. Here the CDR3 reads CASSEGTSGRYPDTQYF. As DNA, the CDR3 is TGTGCCAGCAGCGAAGGGACTAGCGGGAGGTATCCAGATACGCAGTATTTT.

The CDR3 region is CASSAGLAGGSGELFF. CDR3 DNA: TGTGCCAGCTCCGCCGGGCTAGCGGGAGGATCGGGGGAGCTGTTTTTT. The chain joins TRBV5-6 to TRBJ2-2, with TRBD2 identical over 11 bases. The germline gives CDR1 SGHDT, CDR2 YYEEEE. The V gene end was trimmed by 7 bases and the J gene end by 8 bases; junction bases not matched to a gene: 13. There are 16 residues in the CDR3.

This chain uses TRBV9 with TRBJ2-7; 9 bases map to TRBD1. There are 14 residues in the CDR3. Trimming at V came to 2 bases and at J to 2 bases, leaving 2 bases not matched to a gene. Germline assignment: CDR1 SGDLS and CDR2 YYNGEE. CDR3 loop: CASSVGDRAYEQYF. The DNA for the CDR3 is TGTGCCAGCAGCGTTGGGGACAGGGCCTACGAGCAGTACTTC.

The chain recombines TRBV30 with TRBJ1-5; the D gene is possibly TRBD1 (5 bases). Germline values: CDR1 GTSNPN, CDR2 SVGIG (reference sequence). Trimming took 3 bases from V and 1 from J, leaving 10 bases between them. The CDR3 consists of 14 residues. The CDR3 region has the DNA TGTGCCTGGAGAATGCCAGGGAGCAATCAGCCCCAGCATTTT. Its protein is CAWRMPGSNQPQHF.

This clone appeared a few times. CDR3 region: CAISETGQHYGYTF. The CDR3 DNA reads TGTGCCATCAGTGAAACAGGTCAGCACTATGGCTACACCTTC. The rearrangement joins TRBV10-3 to TRBJ1-2; the D gene is possibly TRBD1 (5 bases). The V gene lost 3 bases and the J gene lost 3 bases, with 11 bases spanning the gap. The CDR3 length is 14 residues. CDR1 is ENHRY, CDR2 SYGVKD, per germline.

This clone turned up a few times. CDR3 loop: CASSSQGDSSGNTIYF. The CDR3 nucleotides read TGTGCCAGCAGTTCACAGGGCGATAGCTCTGGAAACACCATATATTTT. This chain links TRBV28 with TRBJ1-3; possibly TRBD1 for D (6 bases). Trimming left V 4 bases short and J 0 bases short, with 13 bases between. Germline V gene sequence: CDR1 MDHEN, CDR2 SYDVKM. The CDR3 sequence is 16 residues long.

The chain has TRBV28 and TRBJ2-1; tentative D call: TRBD2 (6 bases). The germline CDR1 and CDR2 sequences are MDHEN and SYDVKM. V was trimmed by 5 bases and J by 8 bases, leaving 10 bases between them. The CDR3 sequence is 12 residues long. The CDR3 nucleotides are TGTGCCAGCAGTGACCCTAGCGATGAGCAGTTCTTC. Translated: CASSDPSDEQFF.

The chain has TRBV19 and TRBJ1-2; D remains unclear. V lost 5 bases to trimming and J lost 4 bases, with 11 bases between them. The germline V gene has CDR1 LNHDA and CDR2 SQIVND (reference sequence). The CDR3 spans 13 residues. CDR3 in amino acids: CASSPPDPYGYTF. The CDR3, as DNA: TGTGCCAGTAGTCCTCCAGACCCCTATGGCTACACCTTC.

The chain combines TRBV10-2 with TRBJ2-7; D ambiguous. V lost 10 bases and J 3 bases, leaving 13 bases between the germline ends. The V gene's germline CDR1 is WSHSY and CDR2 SAAADI. CDR3 size: 12 residues. The chain's CDR3 is CATREVVYEQYF. The CDR3 coding sequence is TGCGCCACCCGAGAGGTGGTCTACGAGCAGTACTTC.

This clone was seen only once. V and J are TRBV23-1 and TRBJ2-7, with D tentatively TRBD1 or TRBD2 (5 bases each). TRBV23-1 counts as an open reading frame of uncertain function. V was cut by 6 bases and J by 1 base, with 19 bases left in between. CDR3 length: 16 amino acids. The CDR3 here is CASSPSEGKGSYEQYF. DNA of the CDR3: TGCGCCAGCAGCCCGAGCGAGGGGAAAGGGTCCTACGAGCAGTACTTC.

The V gene is TRBV19, the J gene TRBJ1-1; TRBD1 matches at 9 bases. The germline V gene encodes CDR1 LNHDA and CDR2 SQIVND (reference sequence). Trimming took 6 bases from V and 7 from J; bases not matched to a gene: 9. The CDR3 is made up of 14 amino acids. In nucleotides, the CDR3 is TGTGCCAGTAGGAGGGGACAGGGTTTTTTTGAAGCTTTCTTT. It codes for CASRRGQGFFEAFF.

The rearrangement uses TRBV28 and TRBJ1-5; TRBD1 matches at 9 bases. Germline trimming cut 4 bases from V and 3 bases from J; bases unmatched to any gene: 4. Germline V gives CDR1 MDHEN, CDR2 SYDVKM. The CDR3 totals 15 residues. The CDR3 loop is CASSSQGASNQPQHF. The DNA for the CDR3 is TGTGCCAGCAGTTCACAGGGGGCCTCCAATCAGCCCCAGCATTTT.

This clone was detected only a few times. The genes are TRBV7-2 and TRBJ2-7; D is uncertain. This CDR3 comprises 14 residues. The germline V and J ends were trimmed by 2 bases and 3 bases, with 11 bases remaining between them. The V gene's germline CDR1 is SGHTA and CDR2 FQGNSA. CDR3 DNA sequence: TGTGCCAGCAGCTTAAGAAGTGGAAACTACGAGCAGTACTTC. Translated: CASSLRSGNYEQYF.

The chain couples TRBV18 to TRBJ2-4; TRBD2 might be the D (6 bases). V lost 0 bases, J lost 4 bases, and 10 bases lay in between. CDR1 is KGHSH, CDR2 LQKENI, per germline. CDR3 size: 15 residues. Written as DNA, the CDR3 is TGTGCCAGCTCACCACCTCAGGGAGGAAAAAACATTCAGTACTTC. Its translation: CASSPPQGGKNIQYF.

This chain connects TRBV23-1 to TRBJ2-7, with D possibly being TRBD1 (5 bases). TRBV23-1 is annotated as an ORF whose role is uncertain. The CDR3 has 16 residues. Trimming removed 0 bases from V and 3 bases from J, with 15 bases in between. This CDR3 reads CASSQSAPGLYYEQYF. As DNA, the CDR3 is TGCGCCAGCAGTCAATCGGCCCCAGGGCTTTACTACGAGCAGTACTTC.

This clone was found once. The chain is built from TRBV4-2 and TRBJ2-5; D is unresolved. Near its end, the DNA agrees better with TRBJ2-7, so the J call may be wrong. The CDR3 covers 13 residues. Germline V gives CDR1 LGHNA, CDR2 YNFKEQ. The CDR3 here is CASSQGLLYEQYF. CDR3 nucleotide sequence: TGTGCCAGCAGCCAAGGGCTCCTCTACGAGCAGTACTTC.

This chain uses TRBV4-2 with TRBJ1-2, with D tentatively TRBD1 (5 bases). The CDR3 runs to 12 residues. The V gene lost 0 bases and the J gene lost 8 bases, with 7 bases spanning the gap. Germline V gene lookup returns CDR1 LGHNA and CDR2 YNFKEQ. Here the CDR3 DNA reads TGTGCCAGCAGCCAAGACAGGGTAGGCTACACCTTC. Translating it yields CASSQDRVGYTF.

The CDR3: CASSQMERDLRETQYF. The DNA of the CDR3 is TGTGCCAGCAGTCAAATGGAGCGGGACTTAAGAGAGACCCAGTACTTC. The chain couples TRBV27 to TRBJ2-5, with 7 bases fitting TRBD2. V lost 5 bases to trimming and J lost 4 bases; unmatched junction nucleotides: 13. Per the germline V gene, CDR1 is MNHEY and CDR2 is SMNVEV (reference sequence). This CDR3 spans 16 amino acids.

This chain uses TRBV19 with TRBJ2-2, with D hard to call. This CDR3 contains 16 residues. The V and J ends lost 1 base and 2 bases respectively, with 11 bases between them. The germline V gene has CDR1 LNHDA and CDR2 SQIVND (reference sequence). CDR3 bases: TGTGCCAGTAGTATAGTGGCAAAGAGAAACACCGGGGAGCTGTTTTTT. Translation gives CASSIVAKRNTGELFF.